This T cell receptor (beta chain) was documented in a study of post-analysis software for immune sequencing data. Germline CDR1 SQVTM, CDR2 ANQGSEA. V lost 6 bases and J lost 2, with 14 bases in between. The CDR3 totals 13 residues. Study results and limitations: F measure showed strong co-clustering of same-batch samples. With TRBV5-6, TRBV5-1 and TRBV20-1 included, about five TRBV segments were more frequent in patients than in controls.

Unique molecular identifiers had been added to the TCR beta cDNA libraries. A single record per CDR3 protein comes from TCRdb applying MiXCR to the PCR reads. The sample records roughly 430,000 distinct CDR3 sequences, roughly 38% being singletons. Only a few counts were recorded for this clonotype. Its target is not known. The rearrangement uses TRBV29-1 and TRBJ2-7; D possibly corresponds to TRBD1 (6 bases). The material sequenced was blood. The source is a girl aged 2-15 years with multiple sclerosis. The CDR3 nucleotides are TGCAGCGTCGGCCTCGCAGGGGCCTACGAGCAGTACTTC. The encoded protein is CSVGLAGAYEQYF.